A selection of T cell receptor beta chains follows, all from one sample in a study of T cell responses to AZD1222 COVID-19 vaccine. Using immunoSEQ multiplex PCR, the repertoire was profiled, and TCRdb retains in-frame clones only, with some absent. The sample shows 130,000 to 150,000 clones, nearly 90% of them seen only once. The sequences come from peripheral blood, collected 28 days after the second dose of the MenACWY control vaccine. The origin of the receptors is an adult who received the MenACWY meningococcal vaccine as a control. Each CDR3 is given with its conserved first and last residue. Each record gives: clone size, J gene, V gene, CDR3 protein. Clone size is stated in some rows and not others, as once, few, many or a class when expanded.

.	TRBJ1-1	TRBV21-1	CASSKRHGEAFF
few	TRBJ2-1	TRBV5-1	CASSLAATSGWYEQFF
.	TRBJ1-1	TRBV30	CACPTTGGTEAFF
.	TRBJ1-1	TRBV6-5	CASNASPQGRTEAFF
few	TRBJ1-1	TRBV27	CARAVGGTRDTEAFF
.	TRBJ1-1	TRBV7-3	CASSSARGTEAFF
.	TRBJ2-7	TRBV7-9	CASSPGQGISYEQYF
.	TRBJ2-2	TRBV9	CASSVVASGLNTGELFF
.	TRBJ2-5	TRBV6-5	CASSSRTSGSGETQYF
once	TRBJ2-2	TRBV27	CASSSIILGRWENTGELFF
.	TRBJ1-5	TRBV19	CASSTYRDRGLRSNQPQHF